This T cell receptor (beta chain) was recorded in a study of CD8 T cells in ankylosing spondylitis. Using its own MiXCR run on the 5' RACE reads, TCRdb lists one record per CDR3 protein. The table includes about 390,000 distinct CDR3 sequences, 20% to 25% detected once. Germline loops: CDR1 SGHTA, CDR2 FQGTGA. Trimming pared 2 bases from V and 0 bases from J, leaving 7 bases between. This CDR3 contains 14 residues. Study-level findings and limits: Ankylosing spondylitis blood seemed to carry a telltale TCR beta motif made of several highly homologous variants. Matched ankylosing spondylitis synovial fluid reportedly showed significant enrichment of disease-linked clones. Disease-linked clones were found to be CD8+ and relatively rare in peripheral blood.

Remarks on this clonotype: The antigen is not known.

The receptor was derived from a male donor with ankylosing spondylitis. The rearrangement links TRBV7-3 to TRBJ1-1; D gene uncertain. The sample was blood, either unsorted or a sorted T cell fraction (not recorded which). The CDR3 sequence: CASSLGIMNTEAFF. CDR3 DNA: TGTGCCAGCAGCTTAGGAATAATGAACACTGAAGCTTTCTTT.